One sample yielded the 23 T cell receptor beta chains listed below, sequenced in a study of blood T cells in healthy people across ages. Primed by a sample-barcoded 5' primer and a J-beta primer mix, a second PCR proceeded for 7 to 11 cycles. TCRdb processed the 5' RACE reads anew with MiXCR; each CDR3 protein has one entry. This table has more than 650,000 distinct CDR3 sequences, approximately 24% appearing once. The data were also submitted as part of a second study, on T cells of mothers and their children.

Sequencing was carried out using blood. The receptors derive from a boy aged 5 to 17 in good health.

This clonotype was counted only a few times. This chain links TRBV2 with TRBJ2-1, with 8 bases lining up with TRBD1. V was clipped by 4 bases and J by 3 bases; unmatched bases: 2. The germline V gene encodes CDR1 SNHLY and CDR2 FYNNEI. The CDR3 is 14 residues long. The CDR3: CASSGTGNYNEQFF. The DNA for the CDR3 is TGTGCCAGCAGTGGGACAGGGAACTACAATGAGCAGTTCTTC.

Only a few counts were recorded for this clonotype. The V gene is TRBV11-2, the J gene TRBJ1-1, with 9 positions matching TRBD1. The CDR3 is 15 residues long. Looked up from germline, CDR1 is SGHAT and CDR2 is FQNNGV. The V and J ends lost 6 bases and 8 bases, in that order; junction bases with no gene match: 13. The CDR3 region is CASSTHRDRAAEAFF. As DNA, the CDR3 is TGTGCCAGCAGTACCCACCGGGACAGGGCCGCCGAAGCTTTCTTT.

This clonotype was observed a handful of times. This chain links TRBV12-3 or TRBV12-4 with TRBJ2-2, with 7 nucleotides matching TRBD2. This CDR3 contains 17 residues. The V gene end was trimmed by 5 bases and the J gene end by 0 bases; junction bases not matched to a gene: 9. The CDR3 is CASSPHSGRTNTGELFF. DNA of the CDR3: TGTGCCAGCAGTCCCCACTCCGGGAGGACGAACACCGGGGAGCTGTTTTTT.

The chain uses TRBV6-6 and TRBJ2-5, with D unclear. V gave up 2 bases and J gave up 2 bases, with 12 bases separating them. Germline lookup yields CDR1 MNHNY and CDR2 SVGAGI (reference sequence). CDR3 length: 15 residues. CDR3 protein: CASSYRTARQETQYF. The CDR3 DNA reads TGTGCCAGCAGTTACAGGACGGCTCGTCAAGAGACCCAGTACTTC.

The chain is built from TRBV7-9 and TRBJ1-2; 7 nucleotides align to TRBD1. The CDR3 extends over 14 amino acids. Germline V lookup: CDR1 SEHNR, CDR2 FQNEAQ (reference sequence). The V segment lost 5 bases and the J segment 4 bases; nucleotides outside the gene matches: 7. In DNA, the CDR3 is TGTGCCAGCAGCCCCGGACAGGATTTCTATGGCTACACCTTC. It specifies CASSPGQDFYGYTF.

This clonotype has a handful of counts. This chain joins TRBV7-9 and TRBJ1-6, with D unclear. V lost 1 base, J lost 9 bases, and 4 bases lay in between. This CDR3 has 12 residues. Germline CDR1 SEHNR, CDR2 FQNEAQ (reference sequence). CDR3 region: CASSLGPSPLHF. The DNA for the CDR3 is TGTGCCAGCAGCTTAGGGCCTTCACCCCTCCACTTT.

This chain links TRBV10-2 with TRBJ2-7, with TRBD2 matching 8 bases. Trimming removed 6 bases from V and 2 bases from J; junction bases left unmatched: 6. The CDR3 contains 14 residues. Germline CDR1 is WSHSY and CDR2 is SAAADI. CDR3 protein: CASRTGGATYEQYF. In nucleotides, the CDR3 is TGCGCCAGCAGGACCGGGGGGGCAACCTACGAGCAGTACTTC.

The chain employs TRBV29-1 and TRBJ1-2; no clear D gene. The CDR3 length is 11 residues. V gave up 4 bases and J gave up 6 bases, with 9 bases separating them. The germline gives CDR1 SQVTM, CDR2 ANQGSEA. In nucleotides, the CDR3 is TGCAGCGTTGGGCCCCTCGATGGCTACACCTTC. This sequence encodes CSVGPLDGYTF. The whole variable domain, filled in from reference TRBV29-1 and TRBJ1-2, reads SAVISQKPSRDICQRGTSLTIQCQVDSQVTMMFWYRQQPGQSLTLIATANQGSEATYESGFVIDKFPISRPNLTFSTLTVSNMSPEDSSIYLCSVGPLDGYTFGSGTRLTVV.

The CDR3 here is CASGGTVSSGNTIYF. The CDR3 DNA is TGTGCCAGCGGGGGGACGGTTAGCTCTGGAAACACCATATATTTT. This sequence joins TRBV28 and TRBJ1-3, with a weak D call TRBD1 (5 bases). Trimming stripped 8 bases from V and 0 bases from J, with 14 bases between. This CDR3 is built from 15 residues. The V gene's germline CDR1 is MDHEN and CDR2 SYDVKM.

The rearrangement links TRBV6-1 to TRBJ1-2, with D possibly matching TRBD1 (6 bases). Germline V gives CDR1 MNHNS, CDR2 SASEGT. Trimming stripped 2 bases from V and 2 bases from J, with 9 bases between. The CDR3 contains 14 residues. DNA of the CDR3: TGTGCCAGCAGTGAAACAGGGAGGAACTATGGCTACACCTTC. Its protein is CASSETGRNYGYTF.

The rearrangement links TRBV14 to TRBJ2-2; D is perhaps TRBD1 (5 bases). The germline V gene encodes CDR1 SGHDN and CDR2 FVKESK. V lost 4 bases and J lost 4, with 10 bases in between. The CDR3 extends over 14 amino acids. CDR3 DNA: TGTGCCAGCAGCCCCAGGGTGGGCACCGGGGAGCTGTTTTTT. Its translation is CASSPRVGTGELFF.

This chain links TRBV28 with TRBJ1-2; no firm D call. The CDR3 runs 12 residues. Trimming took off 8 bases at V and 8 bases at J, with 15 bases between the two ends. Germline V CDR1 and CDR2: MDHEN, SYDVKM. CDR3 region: CASSGRNSGYTF. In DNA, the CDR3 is TGTGCCAGCTCAGGACGAAATTCGGGCTACACCTTC.

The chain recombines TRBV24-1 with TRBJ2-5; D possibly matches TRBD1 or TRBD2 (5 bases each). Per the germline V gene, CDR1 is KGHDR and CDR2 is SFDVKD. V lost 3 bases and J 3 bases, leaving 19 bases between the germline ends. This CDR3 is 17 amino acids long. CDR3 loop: CATSDAGTGPSKETQYF. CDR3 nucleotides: TGTGCCACCAGTGATGCTGGGACGGGACCTTCCAAAGAGACCCAGTACTTC.

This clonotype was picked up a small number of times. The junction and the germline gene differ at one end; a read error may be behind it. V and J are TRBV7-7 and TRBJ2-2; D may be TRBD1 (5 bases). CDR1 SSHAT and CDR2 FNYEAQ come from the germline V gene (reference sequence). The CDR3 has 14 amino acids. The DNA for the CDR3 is TGTGCTAGCAGCCGACAGTTAAACACCGGGGAGCTGTTTTTT. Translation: CASSRQLNTGELFF.

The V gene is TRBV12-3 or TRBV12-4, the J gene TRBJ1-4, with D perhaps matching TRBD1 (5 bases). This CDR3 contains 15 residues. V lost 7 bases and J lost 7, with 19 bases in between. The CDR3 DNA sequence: TGTGCCAGCACGATCCTAGGAGGGGCGGGTGAAAAACTGTTTTTT. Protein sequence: CASTILGGAGEKLFF.

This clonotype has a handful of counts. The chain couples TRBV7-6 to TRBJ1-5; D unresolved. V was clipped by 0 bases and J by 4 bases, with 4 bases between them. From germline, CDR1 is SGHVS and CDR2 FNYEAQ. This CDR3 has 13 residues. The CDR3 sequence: CASSLARNQPQHF. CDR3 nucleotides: TGTGCCAGCAGCTTAGCCCGAAATCAGCCCCAGCATTTT.

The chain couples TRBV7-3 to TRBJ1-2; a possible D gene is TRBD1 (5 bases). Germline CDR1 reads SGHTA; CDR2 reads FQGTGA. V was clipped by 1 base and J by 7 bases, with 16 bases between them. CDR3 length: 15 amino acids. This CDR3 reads CASSLKPGGGGGYTF. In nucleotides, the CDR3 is TGTGCCAGCAGCTTAAAGCCCGGTGGGGGGGGTGGCTACACCTTC.

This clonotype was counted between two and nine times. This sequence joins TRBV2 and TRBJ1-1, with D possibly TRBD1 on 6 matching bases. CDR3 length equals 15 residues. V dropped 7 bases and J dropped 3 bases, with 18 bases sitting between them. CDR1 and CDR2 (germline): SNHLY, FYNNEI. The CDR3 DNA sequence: TGTGCCAGCACCAGGGACATCTCTAGGGACACTGAAGCTTTCTTT. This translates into CASTRDISRDTEAFF.

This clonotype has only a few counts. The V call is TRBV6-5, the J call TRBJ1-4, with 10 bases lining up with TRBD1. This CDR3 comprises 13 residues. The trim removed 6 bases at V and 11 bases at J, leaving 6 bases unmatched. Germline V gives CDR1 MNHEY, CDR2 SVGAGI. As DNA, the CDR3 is TGTGCCAGCAGGACCGGACAGGGGGAGAAACTGTTTTTT. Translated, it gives CASRTGQGEKLFF.

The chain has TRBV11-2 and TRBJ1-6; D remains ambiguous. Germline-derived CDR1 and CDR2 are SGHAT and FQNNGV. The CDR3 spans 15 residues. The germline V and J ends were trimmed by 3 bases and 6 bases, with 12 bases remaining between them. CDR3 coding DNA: TGTGCCAGCAGCTTCGTGGGGTCAGCTAATTCACCCCTCCACTTT. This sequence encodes CASSFVGSANSPLHF.

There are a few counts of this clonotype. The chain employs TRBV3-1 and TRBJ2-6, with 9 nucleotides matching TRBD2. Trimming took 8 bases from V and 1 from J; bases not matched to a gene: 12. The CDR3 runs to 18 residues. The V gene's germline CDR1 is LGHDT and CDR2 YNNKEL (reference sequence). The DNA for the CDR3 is TGTGCCAGCGGGCGAGCGGGGGGAGCTGGATCTGGGGCCAACGTCCTGACTTTC. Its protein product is CASGRAGGAGSGANVLTF.

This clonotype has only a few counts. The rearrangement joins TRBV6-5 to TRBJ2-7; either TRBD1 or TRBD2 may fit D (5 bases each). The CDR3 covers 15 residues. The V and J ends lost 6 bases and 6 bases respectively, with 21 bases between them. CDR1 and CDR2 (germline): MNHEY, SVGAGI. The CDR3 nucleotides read TGTGCCAGCAGCCCCTTCGGGACCAGCAACGGCGAGCAGTACTTC. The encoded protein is CASSPFGTSNGEQYF.

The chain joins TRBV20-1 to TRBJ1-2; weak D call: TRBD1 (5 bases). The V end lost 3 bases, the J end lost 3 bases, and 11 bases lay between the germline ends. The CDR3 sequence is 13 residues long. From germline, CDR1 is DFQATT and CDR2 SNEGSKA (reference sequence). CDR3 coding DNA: TGCAGTGCTAGGCCAGGGCTGGACTATGGCTACACCTTC. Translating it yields CSARPGLDYGYTF.